The 3 T cell receptor beta chains listed next were all sequenced from one sample in a study of shared clonotypes between healthy human individuals. CD8 cells regarded as naive lacked CD45RO, were positively chosen for CCR7, and omitted terminally differentiated effector memory CD45RA+ cells. This table comes from immunoSEQ multiplex PCR, and its TCRdb copy is limited to in-frame clones, with some not included. The data show about 2 million clones, with roughly 95% seen just once and 1.2% held by the top ten. The sequencing sample was made of naive CD8+ T cells sorted from blood. These receptors were collected from a man between 18 and 29 years old in good health.

The chain joins TRBV7-9 to TRBJ2-1; D is perhaps TRBD2 (6 bases). Trimming stripped 4 bases from V and 13 bases from J, with 14 bases between. The CDR3 loop spans 12 amino acids. The germline V gene has CDR1 SEHNR and CDR2 FQNEAQ (reference sequence). DNA for the CDR3: TGTGCCAGCAGCTGGGACTCCTACGTACAGTTCTTC. The encoded protein is CASSWDSYVQFF.

This clone has a single count. V is TRBV7-8 and J is TRBJ2-1, with 15 bases matching TRBD2. From germline, CDR1 is SGHVS and CDR2 FQNEAQ. This CDR3 comprises 18 residues. V gave up 3 bases and J gave up 2 bases; unmatched junction bases: 5. In DNA form, the CDR3 reads TGTGCCAGCAGCTTGGGACTAGCGGGAGGTCAAGCCTACAATGAGCAGTTCTTC. Protein: CASSLGLAGGQAYNEQFF.

The CDR3 here is CASAQGAGVEQYF. The CDR3 region has the DNA TGTGCCAGCGCCCAAGGAGCGGGAGTCGAGCAGTACTTC. This rearrangement joins TRBV7-8 to TRBJ2-7; 8 positions agree with TRBD2. With 8 bases clipped from V and 6 bases from J, the junction kept 9 bases outside the gene matches. Germline lookup yields CDR1 SGHVS and CDR2 FQNEAQ. This CDR3 region has 13 residues.